A single sample gave rise to the 18 T cell receptor beta chains below, sequenced in a study of glioma-infiltrating T cells. Using RNA template, CDR3s of TCR alpha and beta were amplified with iRepertoire arm-PCR. TCRdb re-analysed the multiplex PCR reads in MiXCR, keeping a single row per CDR3 protein. Of 95,000 to 150,000 distinct CDR3 sequences listed, roughly 20% are singletons. The sequencing input was glioma tissue, nonneoplastic brain tissue, or PBMCs (not recorded which). These receptors were obtained from a human donor with low-grade glioma or glioblastoma, undergoing nonglioma brain surgery, or in good health (not recorded which).

This clonotype was seen only a few times. This chain links TRBV29-1 with TRBJ2-7; 11 nucleotides align to TRBD2. Germline CDR1 reads SQVTM; CDR2 reads ANQGSEA. V lost 7 bases, J lost 4 bases, and 12 bases stayed unmatched. This CDR3 is 15 amino acids long. The CDR3 nucleotides are TGCAGCGGTAGCTACCCCGGGACTAGCGGTTACGAGCAGTACTTC. Protein sequence: CSGSYPGTSGYEQYF.

On this clonotype: This may be a read error: a much more frequent sequence differs by one nucleotide. The chain recombines TRBV20-1 with TRBJ2-1, with D maybe TRBD1 (7 bases). The V gene lost 2 bases and the J gene lost 15 bases, with 14 bases spanning the gap. Germline V gene lookup returns CDR1 DFQATT and CDR2 SNEGSKA (reference sequence). The CDR3 is made up of 11 amino acids. The CDR3 protein is CSARTGEVRFF. The CDR3 coding sequence is TGCAGTGCTAGAACAGGGGAGGTTCGGTTCTTC.

Note on this clonotype: One junction end does not reproduce the germline sequence, and a read error may be involved. This chain's CDR3 is CASSLTLAGETRYF. The CDR3, as DNA: TGTGCCAGCAGCCTAACCCTAGCGGGAGAGACCCGGTACTTC. This chain connects TRBV6-1 to TRBJ2-5, with 10 bases fitting TRBD2. CDR1 is MNHNS, CDR2 SASEGT, per germline. The CDR3 has 14 residues.

This clonotype has a handful of counts. CDR3 amino acids: CASSVTSRETQYF. The DNA of the CDR3 is TGTGCCAGCAGCGTTACTAGTAGAGAGACCCAGTACTTC. The chain combines TRBV9 with TRBJ2-5; perhaps TRBD2 as D (5 bases). Germline V gene sequence: CDR1 SGDLS, CDR2 YYNGEE. CDR3 length equals 13 residues. V was pared by 2 bases and J by 4 bases, with 9 bases between.

This clonotype is classed as medium-sized. The rearrangement links TRBV6-1 to TRBJ1-1; D gene ambiguous. Germline CDR1 MNHNS, CDR2 SASEGT. This CDR3 spans 15 amino acids. The V and J ends lost 6 bases and 5 bases respectively, with 19 bases between them. The CDR3 sequence: CASRRHRDTGTEAFF. CDR3 nucleotide sequence: TGTGCCAGCAGGAGACACCGGGATACTGGTACTGAAGCTTTCTTT.

V is TRBV30 and J is TRBJ1-3; TRBD1 matches at 9 bases. The CDR3 totals 14 residues. Germline-derived CDR1 and CDR2 are GTSNPN and SVGIG (reference sequence). The J segment lost 1 base and the V segment lost 8 bases, leaving 6 bases of the junction unmatched. Here the CDR3 reads CALLDRGSGNTIYF. DNA of the CDR3: TGTGCCCTCCTCGACAGGGGGTCTGGAAACACCATATATTTT.

This clonotype was seen a handful of times. The chain has TRBV5-1 and TRBJ1-1; possibly TRBD1 for D (5 bases). V was clipped by 0 bases and J by 6 bases, with 9 bases between them. Germline CDR1 is SGHRS and CDR2 is YFSETQ. The CDR3 is 13 amino acids. The CDR3 DNA reads TGCGCCAGCAGCTTGGCTTGGGGGGCTGAAGCTTTCTTT. This gives the protein CASSLAWGAEAFF. Variable domain in full (rest from reference TRBV5-1 and TRBJ1-1): KAGVTQTPRYLIKTRGQQVTLSCSPISGHRSVSWYQQTPGQGLQFLFEYFSETQRNKGNFPGRFSGRQFSNSRSEMNVSTLELGDSALYLCASSLAWGAEAFFGQGTRLTVV.

This clonotype was seen many times. The chain employs TRBV11-2 and TRBJ2-7; D remains ambiguous. Trimming removed 4 bases from V and 2 bases from J, with 15 bases in between. Germline loops: CDR1 SGHAT, CDR2 FQNNGV. The CDR3 loop spans 15 amino acids. CDR3 protein: CASSSQRQVTYEQYF. The CDR3 region has the DNA TGTGCCAGCAGCTCCCAGAGACAAGTTACCTACGAGCAGTACTTC. Drawing the rest from reference TRBV11-2 and TRBJ2-7, the complete variable domain is EAGVAQSPRYKIIEKRQSVAFWCNPISGHATLYWYQQILGQGPKLLIQFQNNGVVDDSQLPKDRFSAERLKGVDSTLKIQPAKLEDSAVYLCASSSQRQVTYEQYFGPGTRLTVT.

This clonotype was counted ten times or more. The V call is TRBV7-2, the J call TRBJ2-7, with 8 bases aligning to TRBD2. CDR1 is SGHTA, CDR2 FQGNSA, per germline. The length of the CDR3 is 14 residues. V shed 3 bases, J shed 4 bases, and the junction held 5 bases outside the gene matches. This chain's CDR3 is CASSLSSGGYEQYF. The CDR3 coding sequence is TGTGCCAGCAGCTTGTCAAGCGGGGGTTACGAGCAGTACTTC.

This clonotype appeared many times. The CDR3 protein is CASSIRGSSYEQYF. DNA for the CDR3: TGTGCCAGCTCAATAAGGGGCAGCTCCTACGAGCAGTACTTC. The V and J genes are TRBV27 and TRBJ2-7; possible D gene TRBD1, 5 bases. CDR3 length equals 14 residues. Germline CDR1 MNHEY, CDR2 SMNVEV (reference sequence). Trimming pared 8 bases from V and 0 bases from J, leaving 14 bases between.

At least ten counts were recorded for this clonotype. The V gene is TRBV7-2, the J gene TRBJ2-7; 7 bases are shared with TRBD2. CDR1 and CDR2 from the germline V gene are SGHTA and FQGNSA. The length of the CDR3 is 15 residues. J was trimmed by 3 bases and V by 4 bases; bases with no gene match: 9. The CDR3 region is CASSSPGGSGYEQYF. CDR3 in DNA: TGTGCCAGCAGCTCTCCTGGCGGGAGTGGCTACGAGCAGTACTTC.

This clonotype was seen more than once but under ten times. This chain links TRBV5-1 with TRBJ1-1; TRBD1 agrees at 7 bases. Germline V lookup: CDR1 SGHRS, CDR2 YFSETQ. The junction had 7 bases not matched to a gene; V was cut back by 7 bases and J by 4 bases. The CDR3 is 13 residues long. CDR3 bases: TGCGCCAGCTATGATAACAGGGGCACTGAAGCTTTCTTT. Its protein product is CASYDNRGTEAFF.

This clonotype was counted a few times. This sequence joins TRBV2 and TRBJ1-1; a weak D match, TRBD1 (5 bases). CDR3 length equals 14 residues. Germline assignment: CDR1 SNHLY and CDR2 FYNNEI. V was trimmed by 7 bases and J by 2 bases, leaving 14 bases between them. CDR3: CASNRDSLNTEAFF. CDR3 in DNA: TGTGCCAGCAACCGAGACAGTCTAAACACTGAAGCTTTCTTT.

As for this clonotype: A much more abundant neighbour one base away suggests this may be a read error. The chain recombines TRBV29-1 with TRBJ2-3; D remains ambiguous. Trimming stripped 1 base from V and 4 bases from J, with 9 bases between. The CDR3 runs to 13 residues. The germline CDR1 and CDR2 sequences are SQVTM and ANQGSEA. CDR3 DNA sequence: TGCAGCGTTGAAGGTGCTCACCCAGATACGCAGTATTTT. Translating gives CSVEGAHPDTQYF.

There are many counts of this clonotype. V and J are TRBV5-4 and TRBJ2-1, with 8 nucleotides matching TRBD1. V gave up 1 base and J gave up 2 bases; unmatched junction bases: 5. The CDR3 is 16 residues long. Germline V gene sequence: CDR1 SGHNT, CDR2 YYREEE (reference sequence). The CDR3 sequence is CASSLRGQDTYNEQFF. As DNA, the CDR3 is TGTGCCAGCAGCTTGCGGGGACAGGACACCTACAATGAGCAGTTCTTC.

In this sample, this clonotype turned up many times. The J gene is TRBJ2-7, the V gene TRBV20-1; the match to TRBD2 covers 8 bases. The CDR3 spans 15 residues. V gave up 5 bases and J gave up 0 bases; unmatched junction bases: 9. CDR1 is DFQATT and CDR2 is SNEGSKA in the germline V gene (reference sequence). The CDR3 region is CSAPPAGGTSYEQYF. CDR3 DNA: TGCAGTGCTCCGCCCGCGGGAGGTACCTCCTACGAGCAGTACTTC.

This clonotype was seen ten or more times. The chain is built from TRBV7-8 and TRBJ1-5; a possible D gene is TRBD1 (6 bases). The germline V and J ends were trimmed by 0 bases and 2 bases, with 14 bases remaining between them. CDR1 is SGHVS and CDR2 is FQNEAQ in the germline V gene. The CDR3 extends over 17 amino acids. CDR3 region: CASSLAFGRGGNQPQHF. As DNA, the CDR3 is TGTGCCAGCAGCTTAGCTTTTGGCAGGGGCGGCAATCAGCCCCAGCATTTT.

This clonotype was counted at least ten times. This chain links TRBV24-1 with TRBJ2-7, with D maybe TRBD1 (5 bases). V was clipped by 7 bases and J by 6 bases, with 12 bases between them. There are 12 residues in the CDR3. Germline V gene sequence: CDR1 KGHDR, CDR2 SFDVKD. The chain's CDR3 is CATSLRDSEQYF. The CDR3 coding sequence is TGTGCCACCAGCCTCAGAGACAGCGAGCAGTACTTC.